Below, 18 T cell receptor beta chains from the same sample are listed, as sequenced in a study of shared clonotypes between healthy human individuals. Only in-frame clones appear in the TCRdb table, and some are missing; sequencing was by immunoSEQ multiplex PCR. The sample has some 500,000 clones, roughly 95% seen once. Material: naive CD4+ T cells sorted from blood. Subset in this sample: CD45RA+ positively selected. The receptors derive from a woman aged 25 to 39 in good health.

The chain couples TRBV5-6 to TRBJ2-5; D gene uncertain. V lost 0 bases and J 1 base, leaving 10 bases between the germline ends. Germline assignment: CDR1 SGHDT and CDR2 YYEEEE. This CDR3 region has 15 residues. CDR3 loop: CASSLVSPTQETQYF. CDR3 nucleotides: TGTGCCAGCAGCTTGGTTAGCCCGACCCAAGAGACCCAGTACTTC.

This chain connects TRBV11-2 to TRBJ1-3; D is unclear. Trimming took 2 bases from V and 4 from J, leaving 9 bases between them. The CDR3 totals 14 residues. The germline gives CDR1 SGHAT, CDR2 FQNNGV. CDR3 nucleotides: TGTGCCAGCAGCTTACGGTCTGGGGGAAACACCATATATTTT. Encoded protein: CASSLRSGGNTIYF.

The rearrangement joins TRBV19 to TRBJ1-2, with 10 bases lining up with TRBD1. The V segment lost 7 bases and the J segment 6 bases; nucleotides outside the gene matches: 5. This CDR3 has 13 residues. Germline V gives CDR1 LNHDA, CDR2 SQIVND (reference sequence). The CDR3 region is CASNIGQGDGYTF. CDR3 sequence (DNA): TGTGCCAGTAATATCGGACAGGGGGATGGCTACACCTTC.

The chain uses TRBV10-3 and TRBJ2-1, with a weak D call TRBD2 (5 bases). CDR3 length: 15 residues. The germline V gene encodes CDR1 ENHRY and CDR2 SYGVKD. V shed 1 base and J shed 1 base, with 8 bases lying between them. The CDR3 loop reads CAISEYSGSYNEQFF. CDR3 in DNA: TGTGCCATCAGTGAGTACAGCGGTTCCTACAATGAGCAGTTCTTC.

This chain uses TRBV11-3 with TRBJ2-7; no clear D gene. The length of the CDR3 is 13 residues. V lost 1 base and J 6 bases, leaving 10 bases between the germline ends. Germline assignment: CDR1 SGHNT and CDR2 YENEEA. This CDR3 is CASSLGGMGEQYF. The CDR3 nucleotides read TGTGCCAGCAGCTTAGGAGGAATGGGCGAGCAGTACTTC.

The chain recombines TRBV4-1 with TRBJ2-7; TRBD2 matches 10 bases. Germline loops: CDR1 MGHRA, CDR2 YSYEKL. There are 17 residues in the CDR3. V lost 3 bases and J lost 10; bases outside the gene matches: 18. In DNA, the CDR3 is TGCGCCAGCAGCCATTCCATCGTAAGCGGGAGGGCCGAGGATCAGTACTTC. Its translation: CASSHSIVSGRAEDQYF.

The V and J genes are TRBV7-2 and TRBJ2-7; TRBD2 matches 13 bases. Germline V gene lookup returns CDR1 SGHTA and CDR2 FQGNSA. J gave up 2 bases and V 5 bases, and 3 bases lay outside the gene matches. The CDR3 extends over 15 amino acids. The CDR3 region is CASSLTSGGTYEQYF. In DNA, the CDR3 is TGTGCCAGCAGCCTGACTAGCGGGGGGACCTACGAGCAGTACTTC.

The CDR3 DNA reads as TGTGCCAGCAGCCCTAGGAGGGGTCGCAATGAGCAGTTCTTC. Translating gives CASSPRRGRNEQFF. The V gene is TRBV11-1, the J gene TRBJ2-1; perhaps TRBD2 as D (6 bases). Trimming cost V 5 bases and J 6 bases, with 14 bases left between them. The V gene's germline CDR1 is SGHAT and CDR2 FQDESV (reference sequence). CDR3 length: 14 amino acids.

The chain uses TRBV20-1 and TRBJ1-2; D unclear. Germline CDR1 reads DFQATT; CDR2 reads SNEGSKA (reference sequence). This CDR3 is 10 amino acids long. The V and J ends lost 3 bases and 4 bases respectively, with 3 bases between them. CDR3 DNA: TGCAGTGCTAGTAGCTATGGCTACACCTTC. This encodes CSASSYGYTF.

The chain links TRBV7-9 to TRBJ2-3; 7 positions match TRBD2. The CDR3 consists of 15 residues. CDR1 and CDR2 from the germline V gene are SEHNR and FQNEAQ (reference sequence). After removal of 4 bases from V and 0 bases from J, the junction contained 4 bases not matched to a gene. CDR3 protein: CASSWTRLSTDTQYF. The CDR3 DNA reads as TGTGCCAGCAGCTGGACTAGGCTTAGCACAGATACGCAGTATTTT.

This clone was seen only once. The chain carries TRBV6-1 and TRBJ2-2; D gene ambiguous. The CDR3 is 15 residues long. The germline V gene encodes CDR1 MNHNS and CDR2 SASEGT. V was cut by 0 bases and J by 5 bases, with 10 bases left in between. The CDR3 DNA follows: TGTGCCAGCAGTGAAGCCCGACGGCCAACCGGGGAGCTGTTTTTT. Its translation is CASSEARRPTGELFF.

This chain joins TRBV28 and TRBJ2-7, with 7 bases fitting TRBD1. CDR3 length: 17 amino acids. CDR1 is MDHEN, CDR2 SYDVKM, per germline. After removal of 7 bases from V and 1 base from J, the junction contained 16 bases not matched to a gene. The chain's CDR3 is CASTSPKGAYRSYEQYF. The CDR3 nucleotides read TGTGCCAGCACCTCGCCAAAGGGGGCTTATAGGTCCTACGAGCAGTACTTC.

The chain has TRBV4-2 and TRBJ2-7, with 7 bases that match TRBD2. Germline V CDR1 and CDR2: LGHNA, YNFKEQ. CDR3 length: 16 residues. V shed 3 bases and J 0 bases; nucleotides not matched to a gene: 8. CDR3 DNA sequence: TGTGCCAGCAGCCAGCCCGGCGGGAGATACTCCTACGAGCAGTACTTC. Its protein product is CASSQPGGRYSYEQYF.

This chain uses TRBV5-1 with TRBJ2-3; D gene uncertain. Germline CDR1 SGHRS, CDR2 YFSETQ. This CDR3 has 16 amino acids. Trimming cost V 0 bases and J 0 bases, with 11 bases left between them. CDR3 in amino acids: CASSLAHYPSTDTQYF. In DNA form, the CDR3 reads TGCGCCAGCAGCTTGGCACACTACCCTAGCACAGATACGCAGTATTTT.

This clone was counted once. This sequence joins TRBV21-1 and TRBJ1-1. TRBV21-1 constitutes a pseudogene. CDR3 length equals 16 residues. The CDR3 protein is CASRLGDAQDNTEAFF. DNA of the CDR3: TGTGCCAGCCGTTTGGGGGACGCACAGGATAACACTGAAGCTTTCTTT.

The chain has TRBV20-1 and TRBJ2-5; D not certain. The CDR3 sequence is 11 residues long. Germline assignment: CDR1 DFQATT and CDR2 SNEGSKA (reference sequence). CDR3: CSRVLRETQYF. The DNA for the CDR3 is TGCAGCCGGGTCCTCCGAGAGACCCAGTACTTC.

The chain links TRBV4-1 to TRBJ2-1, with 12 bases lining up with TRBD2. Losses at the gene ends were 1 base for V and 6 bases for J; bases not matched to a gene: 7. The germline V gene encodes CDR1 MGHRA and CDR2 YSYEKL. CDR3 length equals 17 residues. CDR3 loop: CASSQGHLAGGANEQFF. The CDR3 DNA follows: TGCGCCAGCAGCCAAGGACATCTAGCGGGAGGGGCCAATGAGCAGTTCTTC.

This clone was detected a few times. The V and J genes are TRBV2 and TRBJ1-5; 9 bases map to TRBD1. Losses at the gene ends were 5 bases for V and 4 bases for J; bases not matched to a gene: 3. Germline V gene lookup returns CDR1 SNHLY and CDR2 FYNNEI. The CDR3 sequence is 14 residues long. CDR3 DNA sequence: TGTGCCAGCAGTCTCGACAGGGGGAATCAGCCCCAGCATTTT. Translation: CASSLDRGNQPQHF.